This TCR beta chain was sequenced in a study of OX40 agonist ivuxolimab in advanced cancers. Study context: Patients got intravenous ivuxolimab at 0.01 to 10 mg/kg every 2 weeks.

Of note for this clone: Its antigen is currently unknown.

Clones were read by immunoSEQ multiplex PCR, and TCRdb kept only the in-frame ones, dropping some. The profile covers around 30,000 clones, with approximately 86% appearing a single time and over 25% taken by the ten largest. Germline CDR1 SGHAT, CDR2 FQNNGV. V shed 1 base and J shed 2 bases, with 6 bases lying between them. The CDR3 is made up of 13 amino acids. Regarding the study as a whole: Antigen specificity of clonally expanded peripheral T cells was not established.

This receptor was obtained from an adult with an advanced solid tumor such as melanoma, head and neck, liver or kidney cancer. The V call is TRBV11-2, the J call TRBJ2-7; no clear D. Sequencing was performed on CD4+ or CD8+ T cells sorted from blood, taken in a trial of the OX40 agonist ivuxolimab. The CDR3 DNA sequence: TGTGCCAGCAGCTTAGGAATGACCTACGAGCAGTACTTC. Translation gives CASSLGMTYEQYF.